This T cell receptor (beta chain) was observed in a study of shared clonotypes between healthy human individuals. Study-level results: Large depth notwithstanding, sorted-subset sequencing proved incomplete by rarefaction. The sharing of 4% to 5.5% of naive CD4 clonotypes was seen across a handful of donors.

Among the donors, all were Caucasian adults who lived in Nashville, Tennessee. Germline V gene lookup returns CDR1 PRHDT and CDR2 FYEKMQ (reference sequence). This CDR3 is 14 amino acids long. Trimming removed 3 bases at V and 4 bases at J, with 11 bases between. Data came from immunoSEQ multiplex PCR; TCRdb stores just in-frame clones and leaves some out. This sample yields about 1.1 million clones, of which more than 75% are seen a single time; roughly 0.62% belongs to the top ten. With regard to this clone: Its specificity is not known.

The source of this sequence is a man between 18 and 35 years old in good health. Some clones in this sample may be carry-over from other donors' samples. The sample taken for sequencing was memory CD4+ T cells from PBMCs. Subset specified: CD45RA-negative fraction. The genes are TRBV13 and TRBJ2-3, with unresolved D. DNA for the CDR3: TGTGCCAGCAGCTTCGGACCATTTGCAGATACGCAGTATTTT. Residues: CASSFGPFADTQYF.